The rows below give T cell receptor beta chains drawn from one sample of a study of response to subunit inactivated influenza vaccine. TCRdb reprocessed the RT-PCR reads via MiXCR and lists one record per CDR3 protein. The table lists 650,000 or so distinct CDR3 sequences, 13% to 15% of them singletons. The specimen was PBMCs from blood, collected around 15 days before vaccination. These TCRs come from a man over 45 who received an inactivated influenza vaccine. CDR3s include the opening cysteine and the closing phenylalanine or tryptophan. A D gene is named only where the DNA matches it firmly. Clone sizes are given selectively: once, few, many, or a class where the clone is expanded.

v_call: TRBV3-1; j_call: TRBJ2-7; clone_size: .; d_call: .; cdr3_length: 15; cdr3_aa: CASSQDYRNAYEQYF; cdr3_nt: TGTGCCAGCAGCCAAGATTACAGGAATGCCTACGAGCAGTACTTC
v_call: TRBV20-1; j_call: TRBJ2-1; clone_size: many; d_call: TRBD2; cdr3_length: 14; cdr3_aa: CSARLAGGRDSEFF; cdr3_nt: TGCAGTGCTAGGCTAGCGGGGGGGCGGGATTCGGAGTTCTTC
v_call: TRBV7-8; j_call: TRBJ1-1; clone_size: many; d_call: .; cdr3_length: 14; cdr3_aa: CASSPRTGYTEAFF; cdr3_nt: TGTGCCAGCAGCCCTCGGACCGGGTACACTGAAGCTTTCTTT
v_call: TRBV5-1; j_call: TRBJ1-1; clone_size: .; d_call: .; cdr3_length: 14; cdr3_aa: CASSPFSGSGEAFF; cdr3_nt: TGCGCCAGCAGCCCTTTCTCCGGGTCGGGTGAAGCTTTCTTT
v_call: TRBV6-5; j_call: TRBJ2-5; clone_size: many; d_call: .; cdr3_length: 15; cdr3_aa: CASSYGLKYQETQYF; cdr3_nt: TGTGCCAGCAGTTACGGTTTGAAGTACCAAGAGACCCAGTACTTC
v_call: TRBV11-1; j_call: TRBJ2-2; clone_size: many; d_call: TRBD2; cdr3_length: 18; cdr3_aa: CASSLGLAGGQNTGELFF; cdr3_nt: TGTGCCAGCAGCTTAGGACTAGCGGGGGGCCAGAACACCGGGGAGCTGTTTTTT
v_call: TRBV20-1; j_call: TRBJ2-7; clone_size: .; d_call: TRBD2; cdr3_length: 17; cdr3_aa: CSASGTSGGPTTLKQYF; cdr3_nt: TGCAGTGCTAGTGGGACTAGCGGGGGGCCAACTACTCTCAAGCAGTACTTC
v_call: TRBV12-5; j_call: TRBJ2-3; clone_size: few; d_call: .; cdr3_length: 12; cdr3_aa: CASGLDTDTQYF; cdr3_nt: TGTGCTAGTGGTTTGGACACAGATACGCAGTATTTT
v_call: TRBV7-9; j_call: TRBJ1-3; clone_size: .; d_call: .; cdr3_length: 14; cdr3_aa: CASSTSPQGNTIYF; cdr3_nt: TGTGCCAGCAGCACTAGCCCCCAGGGAAACACCATATATTTT
v_call: TRBV10-3; j_call: TRBJ2-3; clone_size: .; d_call: .; cdr3_length: 13; cdr3_aa: CAFRRDRLETQYF; cdr3_nt: TGTGCCTTCAGGAGGGACAGACTGGAGACGCAGTATTTT
v_call: TRBV28; j_call: TRBJ2-7; clone_size: few; d_call: .; cdr3_length: 19; cdr3_aa: CASSFPPLTDDSSGHEQYF; cdr3_nt: TGTGCCAGCAGTTTTCCCCCTTTGACCGATGACAGCTCCGGCCACGAGCAGTACTTC
v_call: TRBV2; j_call: TRBJ1-5; clone_size: .; d_call: TRBD1; cdr3_length: 16; cdr3_aa: CASSQGARGSNQPQHF; cdr3_nt: TGTGCCAGCAGCCAGGGGGCCAGGGGTAGCAATCAGCCCCAGCATTTT
v_call: TRBV9; j_call: TRBJ2-5; clone_size: .; d_call: TRBD2; cdr3_length: 16; cdr3_aa: CASSKDPGLAGETQYF; cdr3_nt: TGTGCCAGCAGCAAAGACCCGGGACTAGCGGGAGAGACCCAGTACTTC
v_call: TRBV7-2; j_call: TRBJ2-7; clone_size: few; d_call: .; cdr3_length: 15; cdr3_aa: CASSFTRDSSYEQYF; cdr3_nt: TGTGCCAGCAGCTTTACGCGGGACAGTTCCTACGAGCAGTACTTC
v_call: TRBV28; j_call: TRBJ2-3; clone_size: .; d_call: .; cdr3_length: 17; cdr3_aa: CASSKGLGGISTDTQYF; cdr3_nt: TGTGCCAGCAGTAAGGGTCTAGGGGGAATTAGCACAGATACGCAGTATTTT
v_call: TRBV6-2/TRBV6-3; j_call: TRBJ2-1; clone_size: few; d_call: .; cdr3_length: 12; cdr3_aa: CASWPGAYEQFF; cdr3_nt: TGTGCCAGCTGGCCGGGAGCTTATGAGCAGTTCTTC
v_call: TRBV20-1; j_call: TRBJ2-1; clone_size: few; d_call: TRBD2; cdr3_length: 15; cdr3_aa: CSATRAGRGGPEQFF; cdr3_nt: TGCAGTGCTACCCGAGCCGGGAGGGGGGGACCCGAGCAGTTCTTC
v_call: TRBV7-2; j_call: TRBJ1-1; clone_size: .; d_call: .; cdr3_length: 16; cdr3_aa: CASSSIRGQVGTEAFF; cdr3_nt: TGTGCCAGCAGCTCGATCAGGGGCCAGGTAGGCACTGAAGCTTTCTTT
v_call: TRBV29-1; j_call: TRBJ2-3; clone_size: many; d_call: TRBD1; cdr3_length: 16; cdr3_aa: CSVSILLGTASDTQYF; cdr3_nt: TGCAGCGTCTCGATTCTATTAGGGACAGCCTCAGATACGCAGTATTTT